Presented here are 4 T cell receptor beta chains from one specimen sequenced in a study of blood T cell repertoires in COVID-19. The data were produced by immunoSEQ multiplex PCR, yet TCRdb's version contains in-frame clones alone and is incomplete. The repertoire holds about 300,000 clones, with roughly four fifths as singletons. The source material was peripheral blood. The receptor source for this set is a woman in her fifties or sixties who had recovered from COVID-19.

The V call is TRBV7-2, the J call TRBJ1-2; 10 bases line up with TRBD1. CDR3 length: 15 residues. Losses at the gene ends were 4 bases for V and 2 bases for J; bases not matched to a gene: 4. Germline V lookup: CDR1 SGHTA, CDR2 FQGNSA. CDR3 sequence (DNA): TGTGCCAGCAGCTGGACGGGACAGGGGAACTATGGCTACACCTTC. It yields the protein CASSWTGQGNYGYTF.

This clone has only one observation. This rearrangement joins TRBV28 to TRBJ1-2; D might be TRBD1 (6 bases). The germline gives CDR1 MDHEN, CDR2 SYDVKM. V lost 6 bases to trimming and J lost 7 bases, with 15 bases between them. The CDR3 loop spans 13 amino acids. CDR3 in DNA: TGTGCCAGCAGCACCGGACAGAACCTTGGCTACACCTTC. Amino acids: CASSTGQNLGYTF.

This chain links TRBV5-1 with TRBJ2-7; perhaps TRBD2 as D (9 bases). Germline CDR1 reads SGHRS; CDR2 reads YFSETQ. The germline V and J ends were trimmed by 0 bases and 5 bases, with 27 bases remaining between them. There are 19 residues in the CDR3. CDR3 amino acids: CASSLDRGDLLAGVHEQYF. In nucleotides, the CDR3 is TGCGCCAGCAGCTTGGACAGGGGGGACCTACTAGCGGGCGTGCACGAGCAGTACTTC. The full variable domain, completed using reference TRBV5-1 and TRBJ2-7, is KAGVTQTPRYLIKTRGQQVTLSCSPISGHRSVSWYQQTPGQGLQFLFEYFSETQRNKGNFPGRFSGRQFSNSRSEMNVSTLELGDSALYLCASSLDRGDLLAGVHEQYFGPGTRLTVT.

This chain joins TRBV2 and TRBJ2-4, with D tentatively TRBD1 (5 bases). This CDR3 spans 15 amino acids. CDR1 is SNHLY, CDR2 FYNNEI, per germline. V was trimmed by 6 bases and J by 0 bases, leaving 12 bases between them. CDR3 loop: CASSGPTVAKNIQYF. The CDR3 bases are TGTGCCAGCAGCGGGCCGACAGTAGCCAAAAACATTCAGTACTTC.